A selection of T cell receptor beta chains follows, all from one sample in a study of blood T cell repertoires in COVID-19. Using immunoSEQ multiplex PCR, the repertoire was profiled, and TCRdb retains in-frame clones only, with some absent. The sample lists about 180,000 clones, 65% to 90% occurring once. Specimen: peripheral blood. The source of these receptors is a human donor in a cohort sampled during active COVID-19. Each CDR3 is given with its conserved first and last residue. Fields, in order: D gene, clone size, V gene, J gene, CDR3 DNA, CDR3 protein. The D gene is left open where the match is weak. Clone size is shown for a subset of rows, as once, few, many or a class of expanded clone.

TRBD1	.	TRBV19	TRBJ2-7	TGTGCCAGTAGTATATGGGGGGACAGGGCAAAGCAGTACTTC	CASSIWGDRAKQYF
TRBD1	.	TRBV11-1	TRBJ1-4	TGTGCCAGCAGCTTGATGGTAACAGGGGCGGGAAAACTGTTTTTT	CASSLMVTGAGKLFF
TRBD1	.	TRBV15	TRBJ1-2	TGTGCCACCAGCAGAGCTCGAGGACAGGGGACTGACTACACCTTC	CATSRARGQGTDYTF
.	.	TRBV9	TRBJ2-7	TGTGCCAGCAGCGAGGGAGCGGGCTACGAGCAGTACTTC	CASSEGAGYEQYF
.	.	TRBV11-2	TRBJ2-7	TGTGCCAGCAGCTTGACTGACAGGTTCTACTTC	CASSLTDRFYF
TRBD1	once	TRBV7-2	TRBJ1-2	TGTGCCAGCAGTCAGGGGACAGGGGATGGCTACACCTTC	CASSQGTGDGYTF
.	.	TRBV21-1	TRBJ2-7	TGTGCCAGCAGCAAAGCGCTTTGGCTAGCGGGAGCGGTGGAGCAGTACTTC	CASSKALWLAGAVEQYF
.	.	TRBV11-2	TRBJ2-1	TGTGCCAGCAGCTTCGACGGGGACAATGAGCAGTTCTTC	CASSFDGDNEQFF
TRBD1	.	TRBV15	TRBJ2-5	TGTGCCACCAGCAGAGCCTTTACCGGGACAGGGGAAGAGACCCAGTACTTC	CATSRAFTGTGEETQYF
.	.	TRBV5-6	TRBJ1-5	TGTGCCAGCAGCTTGGGGCAATCGTATCAGCCCCAGCATTTT	CASSLGQSYQPQHF
TRBD1	.	TRBV7-8	TRBJ1-5	TGTGCCAGCAGCTTACGACAGGGCGCGGGTCAGCCCCAGCATTTT	CASSLRQGAGQPQHF
.	.	TRBV7-8	TRBJ2-6	TGTGCCAGTAGGAGGTCTGGGGCCAACGTCCTGACTTTC	CASRRSGANVLTF
.	few	TRBV20-1	TRBJ2-1	TGCAGTGCTAGTTCCGCCCGGGGCAATGAGCAGTTCTTC	CSASSARGNEQFF
.	.	TRBV5-1	TRBJ2-7	TGCGCCAGCAGCCTGACCGGGAGCTCCTACGAGCAGTACTTC	CASSLTGSSYEQYF
TRBD1	few	TRBV3-1/TRBV3-2	TRBJ2-1	TGTGCCAGCAGCCAAGGAATACAGGGGGTGAATGAGCAGTTCTTC	CASSQGIQGVNEQFF
TRBD1	few	TRBV19	TRBJ2-6	TGTGCCAGTAGTATTTTACAGGGGAACTCTGGGGCCAACGTCCTGACTTTC	CASSILQGNSGANVLTF
.	few	TRBV19	TRBJ1-2	TGTGCCAGTAGTATCGGGAACCGGTTATATAGCTACACCTTC	CASSIGNRLYSYTF
.	.	TRBV24-1	TRBJ1-5	TGTGCCACCAGTACAGGTCCGGGCAATCAGCCCCAGCATTTT	CATSTGPGNQPQHF
.	.	TRBV2	TRBJ1-4	TGTGCCAGCAGTGAATACGGTGATTTGAAAAAACTGTTTTTT	CASSEYGDLKKLFF
.	once	TRBV19	TRBJ2-7	TGTGCCAGTAGTATCGCGGGCCGTAGGCAGTACTTC	CASSIAGRRQYF
TRBD1	.	TRBV19	TRBJ2-7	TGTGCCAGTAGTTTCGGGACAGGGGACTACGAGCAGTACTTC	CASSFGTGDYEQYF
TRBD1	once	TRBV19	TRBJ1-6	TGTGCCAGCGGACAGGTGGGCTCACCCCTCCACTTT	CASGQVGSPLHF
TRBD2	.	TRBV11-2	TRBJ2-5	TGTGCCAGCAGCCGGACTAGCGGGGGAGAGACCCAGTACTTC	CASSRTSGGETQYF
.	.	TRBV7-9	TRBJ2-7	TGTGCCAGCAGCTCGGTCCTAGAGGCCTACGAGCAGTACTTC	CASSSVLEAYEQYF
.	.	TRBV3-1/TRBV3-2	TRBJ2-3	TGTGCCAGCAGCCAGAGGGCCGATACAGATACGCAGTATTTT	CASSQRADTDTQYF
TRBD2	once	TRBV24-1	TRBJ2-1	TGTGCCACCAGTGTAGCGGGAGGCGCTAATGAGCAGTTCTTC	CATSVAGGANEQFF
.	once	TRBV4-1	TRBJ1-4	TGCGCCAGCAGCCAAGAACGGGGTACTAATGAAAAACTGTTTTTT	CASSQERGTNEKLFF
.	.	TRBV10-3	TRBJ1-1	TGTGCCATCAGTCTAGGGGAGGGGTCCACTGAAGCTTTCTTT	CAISLGEGSTEAFF
.	.	TRBV9	TRBJ2-5	TGTGCCAGCAGCGTAGCTACCCAAGAGACCCAGTACTTC	CASSVATQETQYF
TRBD2	few	TRBV5-4	TRBJ2-1	TGTGCCAGCAGCTTGCCTAGCGGGGGGGCTAATGAGCAGTTCTTC	CASSLPSGGANEQFF
TRBD2	.	TRBV4-2	TRBJ2-6	TGTGCCAGCAGCCCCGGGGGGTTCGAGGACAACGTCCTGACTTTC	CASSPGGFEDNVLTF
.	.	TRBV18	TRBJ2-1	TGTGCCAGCTCACCACGAGCCCTATTACGCAATGAGCAGTTCTTC	CASSPRALLRNEQFF
.	.	TRBV19	TRBJ1-1	TGTGCCAGTAGGGAGCGGACGGAAGAAACTGAAGCTTTCTTT	CASRERTEETEAFF
.	.	TRBV21-1	TRBJ1-2	TGTGCCAGCAGCAAAGAGTTCGGGACAGGGGTTTTTTGTGGCTACACCTTC	CASSKEFGTGVFCGYTF
TRBD1	few	TRBV7-3	TRBJ1-6	TGTGCCAGCAGCCTTTCGGGACAGGGGAATTCACCCCTCCACTTT	CASSLSGQGNSPLHF
.	.	TRBV7-2	TRBJ2-1	TGTGCCAGCAGCTTTCGGAGCTCCTACAATGAGCAGTTCTTC	CASSFRSSYNEQFF
.	once	TRBV7-9	TRBJ2-7	TGTGCCAGCAGCTCAGACCTAGGCCCATACGAGCAGTACTTC	CASSSDLGPYEQYF
TRBD2	.	TRBV5-4	TRBJ2-7	TGTGCCAGCAGCTTGGGGACTAGCGGGGGCTACGAGCAGTACTTC	CASSLGTSGGYEQYF
TRBD1	.	TRBV25-1	TRBJ2-3	TGTGCCAGTGGCGACAGGGGGACCGGGGCAGATACGCAGTATTTT	CASGDRGTGADTQYF
TRBD2	.	TRBV18	TRBJ2-7	TGTGCCAGCTCACCTCAACTAGCGGGGAACTACGAGCAGTACTTC	CASSPQLAGNYEQYF